In its sample, the clone carrying this T cell receptor beta chain was seen once. No antigen is known for it. The PCR used 60 Vbeta and 13 Jbeta primers. Profiled with immunoSEQ multiplex PCR; TCRdb holds only in-frame clones, not every one. This table has approximately 150,000 clones, about four fifths appearing once. These data come from a study of cytomegalovirus exposure and HLA in healthy donors. Study-level results: Later work showed greater clonal expansion in HLA-associated TCR beta chains than in equally common others.

The germline CDR1 and CDR2 sequences are MNHNS and SASEGT. The ends were cut back, 5 bases at V and 1 base at J, with 6 bases in the middle. The CDR3 has 12 residues. Sequencing was carried out using PBMCs. The rearrangement uses TRBV6-1 and TRBJ2-7; D is unclear. The receptor comes from a man between 25 and 39 years old in good health and CMV-seropositive. CDR3 sequence: CASSRGSYEQYF. The DNA for the CDR3 is TGTGCCAGCAGTAGAGGATCCTACGAGCAGTACTTC.